One and the same sample provided the 31 T cell receptor beta chains below, sequenced in a study of regulatory T cells in long-lasting Graves disease (dated by TCRdb to the early 2020s). The library relied on multiplex PCR. TCRdb names Illumina HiSeq 4000 as the instrument used. CDR3 regions were amplified by Arm-PCR with iRepertoire HTBI primers to construct TCR beta libraries. TCRdb itself trimmed the public reads at Q25 with fastp, ran MiXCR and retained productive beta chains. Rows with one shared CDR3 protein collapse into an entry with the most common genes and DNA. The sample records approximately 390,000 distinct CDR3 sequences, roughly 15% of which are singletons. The ten most abundant clones make up 20% of the sample. The sample's time point, from its label and the paper: newly diagnosed GD, antithyroid drugs for less than 3 months. For both TCR sequencing and RNA sequencing, RNA was extracted from PBMCs in TRIzol.

The same specimen was also included in a second study, on T cells in Graves' hyperthyroidism and ophthalmopathy.

The source material was peripheral blood mononuclear cells (PBMCs), sampled at new diagnosis, from a patient treated with antithyroid drugs. These receptors were taken from a woman between 18 and 29 years old with Graves disease. Donor details come from another sample of the same person, matched by shared clones.

This clonotype was seen many times. The chain couples TRBV6-1 to TRBJ1-2, with 9 bases that match TRBD1. V was pared by 7 bases and J by 0 bases, with 9 bases of the junction left unmatched. Per germline, CDR1 MNHNS and CDR2 SASEGT. The CDR3 runs to 16 residues. In DNA, the CDR3 is TGTGCCAGCACTCCCCCCGGGACAGGGACTAACTATGGCTACACCTTC. Its translation is CASTPPGTGTNYGYTF.

This clonotype appeared a few times. The chain recombines TRBV6-5 with TRBJ1-3, with D unclear. This CDR3 has 15 residues. Trimming left V 2 bases short and J 2 bases short, with 10 bases between. Per the germline V gene, CDR1 is MNHEY and CDR2 is SVGAGI. The CDR3 nucleotides read TGTGCCAGCAGTTACGAGGGAGACCCTGGAAACACCATATATTTT. Translating gives CASSYEGDPGNTIYF.

This chain connects TRBV2 to TRBJ2-5; D might be TRBD2 (6 bases). V was shortened by 3 bases and J by 1 base, with 9 bases between the two germline ends. There are 14 residues in the CDR3. The germline V gene has CDR1 SNHLY and CDR2 FYNNEI. The CDR3 sequence: CASSEQGGQETQYF. DNA for the CDR3: TGTGCCAGCAGTGAGCAGGGAGGCCAAGAGACCCAGTACTTC.

In its sample, this clonotype was seen many times. The chain recombines TRBV28 with TRBJ1-6; D unresolved. V lost 3 bases and J lost 8, with 8 bases in between. Germline V gene sequence: CDR1 MDHEN, CDR2 SYDVKM. The CDR3 runs to 13 residues. This chain's CDR3 is CASSFRGYSPLHF. CDR3 sequence (DNA): TGTGCCAGCAGTTTTCGCGGGTATTCACCCCTCCACTTT.

This chain uses TRBV6-2 or TRBV6-3 with TRBJ1-2; D ambiguous. The CDR3 loop spans 16 amino acids. From germline, CDR1 is MNHEY and CDR2 SVGEGT. V lost 7 bases, J lost 2 bases, and 20 bases lay in between. The CDR3 sequence is CASTRSLRGRNYGYTF. The DNA of the CDR3 is TGTGCCAGCACTCGGTCCCTAAGAGGCAGAAACTATGGCTACACCTTC.

The chain is built from TRBV14 and TRBJ1-4; a weak D match, TRBD1 (5 bases). The CDR3 contains 15 residues. In germline, CDR1 is SGHDN, CDR2 FVKESK. The V end lost 0 bases, the J end lost 8 bases, and 13 bases lay between the germline ends. The CDR3 region has the DNA TGTGCCAGCAGCCAAGAGCAGGGAACTCAAGAAAAACTGTTTTTT. Translation: CASSQEQGTQEKLFF. Full variable domain (remainder filled in from reference TRBV14 and TRBJ1-4): EAGVTQFPSHSVIEKGQTVTLRCDPISGHDNLYWYRRVMGKEIKFLLHFVKESKQDESGMPNNRFLAERTGGTYSTLKVQPAELEDSGVYFCASSQEQGTQEKLFFGSGTQLSVL.

This clonotype was seen at least ten times. The V gene is TRBV27, the J gene TRBJ2-7; D unclear. The CDR3 covers 14 residues. Between the trimmed V and J ends, which lost 2 bases and 9 bases, there was a span of 17 bases. The germline V gene has CDR1 MNHEY and CDR2 SMNVEV (reference sequence). The CDR3 DNA follows: TGTGCCAGCAGTTTAATCGCAGACACAAAGGGGCAGTACTTC. This encodes CASSLIADTKGQYF.

The chain couples TRBV10-2 to TRBJ2-7, with D hard to call. Germline V gene lookup returns CDR1 WSHSY and CDR2 SAAADI. The V and J ends lost 2 bases and 7 bases respectively, with 12 bases between them. This CDR3 has 13 residues. CDR3 nucleotide sequence: TGCGCCAGCAGTGAGAGGGCTAGGTATGAGCAGTACTTC. Translated: CASSERARYEQYF.

This clonotype occurred a few times. CDR3 region: CASSWIGSYQETQYF. Here the CDR3 DNA reads TGTGCCAGCAGTTGGATCGGCTCATACCAAGAGACCCAGTACTTC. The V gene is TRBV6-2 or TRBV6-3, the J gene TRBJ2-5; D gene ambiguous. CDR1 and CDR2 from the germline V gene are MNHEY and SVGEGT. This CDR3 contains 15 residues. The V gene lost 4 bases and the J gene lost 0 bases, with 12 bases spanning the gap.

This clonotype was counted ten times or more. The chain uses TRBV10-3 and TRBJ1-1; the D gene is possibly TRBD1 (6 bases). Trimming pared 10 bases from V and 3 bases from J, leaving 24 bases between. Germline V gene lookup returns CDR1 ENHRY and CDR2 SYGVKD. The CDR3 contains 16 residues. The CDR3 DNA reads TGTGCCAGCGGCGGGGGGCTTGATGTGTCGTACACTGAAGCTTTCTTT. Translated, it gives CASGGGLDVSYTEAFF.

This clonotype was detected many times. The chain carries TRBV6-1 and TRBJ2-5, with D unclear. CDR1 and CDR2 from the germline V gene are MNHNS and SASEGT. This CDR3 comprises 13 residues. The germline V and J ends were trimmed by 1 base and 4 bases, with 7 bases remaining between them. As DNA, the CDR3 is TGTGCCAGCAGTGAAGGTGACTTAGAGACCCAGTACTTC. Translated: CASSEGDLETQYF.

This clonotype was counted many times. The chain recombines TRBV29-1 with TRBJ2-3; D assignment may be TRBD1 or TRBD2 (5 bases each). Trimming pared 3 bases from V and 1 base from J, leaving 11 bases between. Per the germline V gene, CDR1 is SQVTM and CDR2 is ANQGSEA. The CDR3 length is 14 residues. DNA for the CDR3: TGCAGCGTTGAGGGGACCGGGGGCACAGATACGCAGTATTTT. Translated: CSVEGTGGTDTQYF.

This clonotype has ten or more counts. This chain connects TRBV6-1 to TRBJ2-3; possibly TRBD2 for D (6 bases). The CDR3 is 16 amino acids. The germline V and J ends were trimmed by 3 bases and 1 base, with 14 bases remaining between them. CDR1 MNHNS and CDR2 SASEGT come from the germline V gene. Here the CDR3 DNA reads TGTGCCAGCAGTGAGACTACGGGACTTGGCACAGATACGCAGTATTTT. This translates into CASSETTGLGTDTQYF.

This clonotype was seen many times. The rearrangement uses TRBV20-1 and TRBJ2-1, with TRBD2 matching 10 bases. CDR3 size: 14 residues. CDR1 is DFQATT, CDR2 SNEGSKA, per germline (reference sequence). The V gene end was trimmed by 4 bases and the J gene end by 7 bases; junction bases not matched to a gene: 7. CDR3 nucleotide sequence: TGCAGTGCTATAAGGACTAGCGGAAGAAATGAGCAGTTCTTC. Its translation is CSAIRTSGRNEQFF.

The V gene is TRBV10-3, the J gene TRBJ1-2, with D possibly matching TRBD1 (6 bases). The CDR3 sequence is 12 residues long. V was clipped by 10 bases and J by 8 bases, with 17 bases between them. Germline CDR1 and CDR2: ENHRY and SYGVKD. The CDR3 sequence: CATLRGDQGYTF. The CDR3, as DNA: TGTGCCACGCTTAGGGGGGATCAAGGCTACACCTTC.

The chain is built from TRBV28 and TRBJ1-3; D is ambiguous. The germline gives CDR1 MDHEN, CDR2 SYDVKM. The CDR3 length is 15 residues. With 2 bases removed from V and 0 bases from J, the gap between germline ends came to 8 bases. CDR3 coding DNA: TGTGCCAGCAGTTTACCGGGCAACTCTGGAAACACCATATATTTT. Translation gives CASSLPGNSGNTIYF.

This clonotype was seen many times. The CDR3: CASSGQRDSYNEQFF. The CDR3 DNA is TGTGCCAGCAGCGGACAGCGGGATAGCTACAATGAGCAGTTCTTC. V and J are TRBV14 and TRBJ2-1, with D maybe TRBD2 (7 bases). V lost 5 bases, J lost 3 bases, and 14 bases lay in between. Germline V gene sequence: CDR1 SGHDN, CDR2 FVKESK. The CDR3 covers 15 residues.

This rearrangement joins TRBV5-1 to TRBJ2-1, with a possible D match to TRBD1 (6 bases). Trimming took off 6 bases at V and 7 bases at J, with 11 bases between the two ends. The CDR3 spans 12 residues. From germline, CDR1 is SGHRS and CDR2 YFSETQ. CDR3 sequence (DNA): TGCGCCAGCACCGAAACAGGGAATGAGCAGTTCTTC. Amino acids: CASTETGNEQFF.

This clonotype was detected ten times or more. This sequence joins TRBV5-4 and TRBJ2-1; 12 bases align to TRBD2. Germline CDR1 reads SGHNT; CDR2 reads YYREEE (reference sequence). Trimming removed 4 bases from V and 2 bases from J; junction bases left unmatched: 7. CDR3 length: 17 amino acids. The CDR3 DNA reads TGTGCCAGCAGCCCGGGACTAGCGGGTACAGCCTACAATGAGCAGTTCTTC. It codes for CASSPGLAGTAYNEQFF.

This rearrangement joins TRBV11-2 to TRBJ1-1; D unresolved. The ends were cut back, 3 bases at V and 2 bases at J, with 10 bases in the middle. CDR1 is SGHAT and CDR2 is FQNNGV in the germline V gene. The CDR3 is 14 amino acids. The CDR3 protein is CASSFSGPNTEAFF. The CDR3 DNA follows: TGTGCCAGCAGCTTTAGCGGGCCTAACACTGAAGCTTTCTTT.

The genes are TRBV6-2 or TRBV6-3 and TRBJ2-7; 9 bases agree with TRBD1. The V and J ends lost 2 bases and 4 bases, in that order; junction bases with no gene match: 6. Germline V gene data show CDR1 as MNHEY and CDR2 as SVGEGT. This CDR3 contains 15 residues. The CDR3 coding sequence is TGTGCCAGCAGTTACGGAACAGGGGGCAGGTACGAGCAGTACTTC. It codes for CASSYGTGGRYEQYF.

This clonotype was observed many times. The chain employs TRBV2 and TRBJ2-2; maybe TRBD2 (6 bases). CDR1 is SNHLY and CDR2 is FYNNEI in the germline V gene. The CDR3 spans 12 residues. V was clipped by 10 bases and J by 4 bases, with 10 bases between them. The CDR3 nucleotides are TGTGCCAACGGACTATTCACCGGGGAGCTGTTTTTT. Amino acids: CANGLFTGELFF.

This clonotype showed up just once. The chain joins TRBV5-1 to TRBJ2-3; TRBD2 matches 15 bases. This CDR3 has 18 amino acids. The germline gives CDR1 SGHRS, CDR2 YFSETQ. Trimming took 4 bases from V and 2 from J; bases not matched to a gene: 8. The CDR3 spells CASSSQGTSGGLTDTQYF. The CDR3 nucleotides read TGCGCCAGCAGCAGCCAAGGGACTAGCGGGGGGCTCACAGATACGCAGTATTTT. The complete variable domain, with remaining parts taken from reference TRBV5-1 and TRBJ2-3, reads KAGVTQTPRYLIKTRGQQVTLSCSPISGHRSVSWYQQTPGQGLQFLFEYFSETQRNKGNFPGRFSGRQFSNSRSEMNVSTLELGDSALYLCASSSQGTSGGLTDTQYFGPGTRLTVL.

This clonotype was counted at least ten times. This chain connects TRBV11-2 to TRBJ1-4; D not resolved. Trimming removed 2 bases at V and 0 bases at J, with 10 bases between. Germline CDR1 is SGHAT and CDR2 is FQNNGV. There are 16 residues in the CDR3. This CDR3 is CASSLLLPSTNEKLFF. In nucleotides, the CDR3 is TGTGCCAGCAGCTTATTGCTACCCTCAACTAATGAAAAACTGTTTTTT.

This clonotype was found many times. The chain recombines TRBV19 with TRBJ1-1; the match to TRBD1 covers 7 bases. The CDR3 has 16 residues. Trimming cost V 7 bases and J 0 bases; bases outside gene matches: 11. Germline V gene lookup returns CDR1 LNHDA and CDR2 SQIVND (reference sequence). In nucleotides, the CDR3 is TGTGCCAGTACCCCCCCCTTGACAGGGATGAACACTGAAGCTTTCTTT. It is translated as CASTPPLTGMNTEAFF.

This clonotype was recorded a few times. The chain recombines TRBV20-1 with TRBJ1-6; TRBD1 matches 7 bases. J was trimmed by 7 bases and V by 6 bases; bases with no gene match: 9. CDR1 and CDR2 from the germline V gene are DFQATT and SNEGSKA (reference sequence). The CDR3 extends over 14 amino acids. The DNA of the CDR3 is TGCAGTGCCCAAGAGGGGGCGCAGAATTCACCCCTCCACTTT. Amino acid sequence: CSAQEGAQNSPLHF.

The CDR3 DNA reads as TGTGCCAGCAGTGAAGTGGCGGCAGGCTCCTACGAGCAGTACTTC. This encodes CASSEVAAGSYEQYF. V usage is TRBV6-2 or TRBV6-3 and J usage is TRBJ2-7; D unresolved. Germline values: CDR1 MNHEY, CDR2 SVGEGT. CDR3 length: 15 amino acids. The V end lost 5 bases, the J end lost 0 bases, and 14 bases lay between the germline ends.

The V call is TRBV14, the J call TRBJ1-6; tentatively, D is TRBD1 (5 bases). The ends were cut back, 0 bases at V and 10 bases at J, with 13 bases in the middle. The CDR3 is made up of 15 amino acids. Germline assignment: CDR1 SGHDN and CDR2 FVKESK. The CDR3 bases are TGTGCCAGCAGCCAAGATTTAGGGGTGAGATCACCCCTCCACTTT. It translates to CASSQDLGVRSPLHF.

This sequence joins TRBV14 and TRBJ2-5, with TRBD1 matching over 9 bases. J was trimmed by 5 bases and V by 8 bases; bases with no gene match: 9. Germline V gives CDR1 SGHDN, CDR2 FVKESK. The CDR3 runs to 14 residues. This CDR3 reads CASRGTGPQETQYF. In DNA form, the CDR3 reads TGTGCCAGCCGCGGGACAGGGCCGCAGGAGACCCAGTACTTC.

Concerning this clonotype: Just one base apart from a much larger clone, this may be a read error. CDR3 sequence: CASRWASGGLFF. The CDR3 DNA follows: TGTGCCAGCAGGTGGGCGAGCGGGGGGCTGTTTTTT. This rearrangement joins TRBV6-1 to TRBJ2-2, with TRBD2 matching 8 bases. Germline V CDR1 and CDR2: MNHNS, SASEGT. The CDR3 is 12 amino acids.

This clonotype was observed many times. The V call is TRBV9, the J call TRBJ2-5; TRBD2 is a possible D gene (7 bases). The CDR3 length is 15 residues. V lost 8 bases and J 3 bases, leaving 20 bases between the germline ends. CDR1 is SGDLS, CDR2 YYNGEE, per germline. CDR3 region: CASSVGAGVEETQYF. CDR3 DNA sequence: TGTGCCAGTTCCGTGGGGGCGGGAGTGGAAGAGACCCAGTACTTC.